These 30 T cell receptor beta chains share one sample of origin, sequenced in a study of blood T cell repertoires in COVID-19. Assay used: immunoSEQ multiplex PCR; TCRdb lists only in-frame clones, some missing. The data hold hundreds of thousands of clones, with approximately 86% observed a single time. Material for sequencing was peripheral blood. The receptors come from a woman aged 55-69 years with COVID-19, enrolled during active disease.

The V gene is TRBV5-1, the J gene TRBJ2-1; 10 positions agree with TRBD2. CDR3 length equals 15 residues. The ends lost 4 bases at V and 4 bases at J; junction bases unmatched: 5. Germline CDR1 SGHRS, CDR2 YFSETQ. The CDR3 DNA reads TGCGCCAGCAGCCGAAGCGGGGGGGTATACAATGAGCAGTTCTTC. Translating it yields CASSRSGGVYNEQFF.

The CDR3 DNA reads TGTGCCAGCAGTTACTCTCGGGGGGGACACAATGAGCAGTTCTTC. Translated, it gives CASSYSRGGHNEQFF. The V gene is TRBV6-5, the J gene TRBJ2-1, with 8 bases fitting TRBD2. The CDR3 loop spans 15 amino acids. The germline V gene has CDR1 MNHEY and CDR2 SVGAGI. The V segment lost 0 bases and the J segment 5 bases; nucleotides outside the gene matches: 3.

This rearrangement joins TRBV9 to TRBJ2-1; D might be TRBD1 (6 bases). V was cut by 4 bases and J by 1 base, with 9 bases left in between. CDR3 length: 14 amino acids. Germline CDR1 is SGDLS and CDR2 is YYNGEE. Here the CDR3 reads CASSRTGSYNEQFF. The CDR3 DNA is TGTGCCAGCAGCCGTACAGGGTCCTACAATGAGCAGTTCTTC.

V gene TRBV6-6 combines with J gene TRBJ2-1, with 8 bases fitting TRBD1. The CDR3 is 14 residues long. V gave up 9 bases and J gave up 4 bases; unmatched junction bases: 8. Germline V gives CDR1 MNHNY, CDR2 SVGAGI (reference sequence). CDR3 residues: CASRPRQGYNEQFF. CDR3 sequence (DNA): TGTGCCAGTAGACCAAGACAGGGGTACAATGAGCAGTTCTTC.

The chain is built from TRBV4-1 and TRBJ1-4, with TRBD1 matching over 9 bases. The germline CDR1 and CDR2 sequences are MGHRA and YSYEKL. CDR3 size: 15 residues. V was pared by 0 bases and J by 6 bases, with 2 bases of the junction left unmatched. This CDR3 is CASSQEGDRDEKLFF. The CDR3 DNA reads TGCGCCAGCAGCCAAGAAGGGGACAGGGATGAAAAACTGTTTTTT.

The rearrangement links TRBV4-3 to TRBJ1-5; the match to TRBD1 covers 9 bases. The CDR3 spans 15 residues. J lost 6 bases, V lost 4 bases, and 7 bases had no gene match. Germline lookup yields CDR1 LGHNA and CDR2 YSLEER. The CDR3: CASSRRTGEGQPQHF. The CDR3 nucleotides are TGCGCCAGCAGCCGACGGACAGGGGAAGGTCAGCCCCAGCATTTT.

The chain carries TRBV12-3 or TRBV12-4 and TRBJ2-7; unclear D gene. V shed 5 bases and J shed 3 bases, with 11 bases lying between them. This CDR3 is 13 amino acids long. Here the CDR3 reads CASSRRSHYEQYF. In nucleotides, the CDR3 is TGTGCCAGCAGTCGGCGGTCCCACTACGAGCAGTACTTC.

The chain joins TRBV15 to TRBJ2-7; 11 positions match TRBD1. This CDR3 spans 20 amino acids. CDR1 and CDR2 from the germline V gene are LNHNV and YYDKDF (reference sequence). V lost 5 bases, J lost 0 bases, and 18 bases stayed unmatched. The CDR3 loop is CATSSTTPGTGGRNSYEQYF. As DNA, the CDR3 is TGTGCCACCAGCTCAACCACCCCAGGGACAGGGGGTAGGAACTCCTACGAGCAGTACTTC.

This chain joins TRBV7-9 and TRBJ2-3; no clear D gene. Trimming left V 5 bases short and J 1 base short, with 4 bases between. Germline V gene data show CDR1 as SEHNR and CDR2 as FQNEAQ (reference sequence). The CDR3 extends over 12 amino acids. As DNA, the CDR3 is TGTGCCAGCAGCCTCCGCACAGATACGCAGTATTTT. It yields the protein CASSLRTDTQYF.

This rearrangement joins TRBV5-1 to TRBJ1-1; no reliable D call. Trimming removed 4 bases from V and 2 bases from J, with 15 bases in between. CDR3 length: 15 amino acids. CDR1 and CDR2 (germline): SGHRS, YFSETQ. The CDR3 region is CASSGRAGLNTEAFF. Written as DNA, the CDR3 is TGCGCCAGCAGCGGTCGTGCAGGACTCAACACTGAAGCTTTCTTT.

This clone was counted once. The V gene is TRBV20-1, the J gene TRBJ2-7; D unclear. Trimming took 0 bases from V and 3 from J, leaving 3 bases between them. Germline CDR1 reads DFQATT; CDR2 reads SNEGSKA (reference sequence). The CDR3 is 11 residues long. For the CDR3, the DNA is TGCAGTGCTAGAGAGAGCTACGAGCAGTACTTC. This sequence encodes CSARESYEQYF.

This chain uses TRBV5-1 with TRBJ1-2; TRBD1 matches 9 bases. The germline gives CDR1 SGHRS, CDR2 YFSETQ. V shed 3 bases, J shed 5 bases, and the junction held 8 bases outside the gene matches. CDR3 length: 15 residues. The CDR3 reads CASSSEGQGLYGYTF. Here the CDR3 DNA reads TGCGCCAGCAGCTCAGAGGGACAGGGTTTGTATGGCTACACCTTC.

CDR3 residues: CASSWSVTGNTEAFF. The CDR3 DNA sequence: TGCGCCAGCAGCTGGTCGGTCACAGGGAACACTGAAGCTTTCTTT. The V and J genes are TRBV5-1 and TRBJ1-1, with D possibly matching TRBD1 (5 bases). The length of the CDR3 is 15 residues. The germline V and J ends were trimmed by 3 bases and 1 base, with 13 bases remaining between them. Germline assignment: CDR1 SGHRS and CDR2 YFSETQ.

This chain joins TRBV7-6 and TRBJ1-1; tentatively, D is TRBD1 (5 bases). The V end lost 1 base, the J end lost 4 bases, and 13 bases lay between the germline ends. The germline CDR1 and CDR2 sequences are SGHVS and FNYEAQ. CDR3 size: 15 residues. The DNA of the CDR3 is TGTGCCAGCAGCTTAGGGCGGGGGGGAAGCACTGAAGCTTTCTTT. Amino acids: CASSLGRGGSTEAFF.

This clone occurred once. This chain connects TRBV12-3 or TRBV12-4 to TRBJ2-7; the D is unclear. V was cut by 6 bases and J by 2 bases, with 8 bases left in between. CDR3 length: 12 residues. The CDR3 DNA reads TGTGCCAGCAGCCCTACCACCTACGAGCAGTACTTC. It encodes CASSPTTYEQYF.

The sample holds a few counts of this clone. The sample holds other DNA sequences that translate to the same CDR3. DNA for the CDR3: TGTGCCAGCAGCACAACGGGGAACACTGAAGCTTTCTTT. Translated: CASSTTGNTEAFF. The chain joins TRBV7-9 to TRBJ1-1; no definite D call. The CDR3 is 13 residues long. Between the trimmed V and J ends, which lost 5 bases and 1 base, there was a span of 8 bases. The germline V gene has CDR1 SEHNR and CDR2 FQNEAQ (reference sequence).

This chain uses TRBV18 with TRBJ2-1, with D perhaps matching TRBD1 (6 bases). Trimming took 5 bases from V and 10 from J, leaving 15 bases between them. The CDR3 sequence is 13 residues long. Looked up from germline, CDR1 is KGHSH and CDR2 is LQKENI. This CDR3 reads CASSVQGFKEQFF. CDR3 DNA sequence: TGTGCCAGCTCAGTACAGGGTTTCAAGGAGCAGTTCTTC.

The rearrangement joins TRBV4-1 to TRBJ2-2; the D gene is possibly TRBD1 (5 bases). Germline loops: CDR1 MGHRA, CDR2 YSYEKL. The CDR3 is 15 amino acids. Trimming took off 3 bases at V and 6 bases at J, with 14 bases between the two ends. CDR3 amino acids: CASSQARQNPGELFF. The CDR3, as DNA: TGCGCCAGCAGCCAGGCCCGACAGAATCCCGGGGAGCTGTTTTTT.

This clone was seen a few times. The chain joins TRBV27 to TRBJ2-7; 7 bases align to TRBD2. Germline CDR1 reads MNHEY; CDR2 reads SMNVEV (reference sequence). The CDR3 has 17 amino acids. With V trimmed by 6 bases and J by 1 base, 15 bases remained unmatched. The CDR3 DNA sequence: TGTGCCAGCAGACGACTACTTTCGGCGGGGGAGTCCTACGAGCAGTACTTC. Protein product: CASRRLLSAGESYEQYF.

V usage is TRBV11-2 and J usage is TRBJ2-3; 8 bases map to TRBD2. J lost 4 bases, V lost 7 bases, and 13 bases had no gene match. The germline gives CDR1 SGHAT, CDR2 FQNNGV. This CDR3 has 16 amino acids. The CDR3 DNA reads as TGTGCCAGCACTCTGGGGGGAGCGGGGGCTGCAGATACGCAGTATTTT. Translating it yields CASTLGGAGAADTQYF.

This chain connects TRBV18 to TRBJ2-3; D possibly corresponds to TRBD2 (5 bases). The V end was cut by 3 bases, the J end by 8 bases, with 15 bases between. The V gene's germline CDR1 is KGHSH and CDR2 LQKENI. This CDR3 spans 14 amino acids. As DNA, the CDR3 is TGTGCCAGCTCACCCCGGGGAGCGTTAGGTACGCAGTATTTT. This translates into CASSPRGALGTQYF. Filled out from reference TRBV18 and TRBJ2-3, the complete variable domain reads NAGVMQNPRHLVRRRGQEARLRCSPMKGHSHVYWYRQLPEEGLKFMVYLQKENIIDESGMPKERFSAEFPKEGPSILRIQQVVRGDSAAYFCASSPRGALGTQYFGPGTRLTVL.

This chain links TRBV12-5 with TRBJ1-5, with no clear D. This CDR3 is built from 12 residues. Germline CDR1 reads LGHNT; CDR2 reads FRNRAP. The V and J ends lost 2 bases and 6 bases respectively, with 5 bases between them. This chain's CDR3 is CASGLPGQPQHF. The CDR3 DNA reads TGTGCTAGTGGTTTGCCCGGTCAGCCCCAGCATTTT.

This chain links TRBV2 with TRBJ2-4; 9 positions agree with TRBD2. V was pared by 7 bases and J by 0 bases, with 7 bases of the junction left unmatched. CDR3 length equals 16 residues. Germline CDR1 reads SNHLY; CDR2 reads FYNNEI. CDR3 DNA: TGTGCCAGCATCCGAATTAGCGGGGGAGCCAAAAACATTCAGTACTTC. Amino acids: CASIRISGGAKNIQYF.

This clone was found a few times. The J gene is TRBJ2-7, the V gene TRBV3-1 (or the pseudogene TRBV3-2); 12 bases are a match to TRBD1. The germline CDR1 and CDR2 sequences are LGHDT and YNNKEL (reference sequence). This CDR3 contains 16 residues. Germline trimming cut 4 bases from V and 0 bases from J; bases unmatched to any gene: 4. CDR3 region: CASSLGTGGYSYEQYF. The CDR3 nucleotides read TGTGCCAGCAGCCTCGGGACAGGGGGCTACTCCTACGAGCAGTACTTC.

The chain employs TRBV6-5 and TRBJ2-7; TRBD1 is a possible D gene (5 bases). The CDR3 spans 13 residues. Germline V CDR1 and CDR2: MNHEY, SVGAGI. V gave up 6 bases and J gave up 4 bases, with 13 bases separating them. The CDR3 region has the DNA TGTGCCAGCAGGAATCAGGCAGGGTACGAGCAGTACTTC. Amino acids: CASRNQAGYEQYF.

The CDR3 reads CASSFVQNYEQYF. The CDR3 DNA reads TGTGCCAGCAGTTTTGTCCAGAACTACGAGCAGTACTTC. The genes are TRBV6-5 and TRBJ2-7; D is ambiguous. From germline, CDR1 is MNHEY and CDR2 SVGAGI. With 4 bases removed from V and 3 bases from J, the gap between germline ends came to 10 bases. This CDR3 contains 13 residues.

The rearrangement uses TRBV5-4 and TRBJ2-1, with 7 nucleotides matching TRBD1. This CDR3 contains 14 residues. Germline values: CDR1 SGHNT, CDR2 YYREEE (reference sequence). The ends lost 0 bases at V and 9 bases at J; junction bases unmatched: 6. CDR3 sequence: CASSLGQGEVEQFF. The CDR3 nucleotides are TGTGCCAGCAGCTTGGGACAGGGTGAGGTTGAGCAGTTCTTC.

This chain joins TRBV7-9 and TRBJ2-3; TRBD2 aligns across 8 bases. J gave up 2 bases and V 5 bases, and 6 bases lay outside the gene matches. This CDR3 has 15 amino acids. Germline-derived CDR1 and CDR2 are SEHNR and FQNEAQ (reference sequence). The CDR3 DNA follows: TGTGCCAGCAGCCCCTACGGGGGGGTCACAGATACGCAGTATTTT. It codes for CASSPYGGVTDTQYF.

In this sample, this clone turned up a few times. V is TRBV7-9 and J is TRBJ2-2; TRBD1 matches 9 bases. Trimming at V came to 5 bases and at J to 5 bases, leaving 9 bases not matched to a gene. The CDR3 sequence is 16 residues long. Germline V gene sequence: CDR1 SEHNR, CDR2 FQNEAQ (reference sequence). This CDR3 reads CASSRYRGRWTGELFF. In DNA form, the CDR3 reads TGTGCCAGCAGCCGCTACAGGGGGCGATGGACCGGGGAGCTGTTTTTT. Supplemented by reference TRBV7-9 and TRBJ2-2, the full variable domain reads DTGVSQNPRHKITKRGQNVTFRCDPISEHNRLYWYRQTLGQGPEFLTYFQNEAQLEKSRLLSDRFSAERPKGSFSTLEIQRTEQGDSAMYLCASSRYRGRWTGELFFGEGSRLTVL.

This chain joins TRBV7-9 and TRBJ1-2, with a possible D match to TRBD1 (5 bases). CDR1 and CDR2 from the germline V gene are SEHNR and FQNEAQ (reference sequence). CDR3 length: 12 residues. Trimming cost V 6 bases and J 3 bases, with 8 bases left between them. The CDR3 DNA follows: TGTGCCAGCAGGGGGGGATACTATGGCTACACCTTC. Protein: CASRGGYYGYTF.